This T cell receptor (beta chain) comes out of a study of shared clonotypes between healthy human individuals. Whole-study findings and limits: Shared clonotypes across all four donors exceeded non-shared ones in generation probability.

This clone has only a few counts. The antigen is not known. V dropped 6 bases and J dropped 3 bases, with 12 bases sitting between them. Germline CDR1 SNHLY, CDR2 FYNNEI. This CDR3 spans 13 amino acids. Only in-frame clones appear in the TCRdb table, and some are missing; sequencing was by immunoSEQ multiplex PCR. The top ten hold roughly 1.4% of the sample, which has about 1 million clones, approximately 72% seen once. V and J are TRBV2 and TRBJ2-7; D may correspond to TRBD1 or TRBD2 (5 bases each). This TCR derives from a young man in good health. Sequencing used memory CD4+ T cells sorted from blood. Regarding subset: CD45RA-negative fraction. The DNA for the CDR3 is TGTGCCAGCAGAATGACAGAGGGCTACGAGCAGTACTTC. Translating gives CASRMTEGYEQYF.